This T cell receptor (beta chain) was identified during a study of human T cells and chemical hapten exposure. Study in general: Skin on the upper inner arm, approximately 2 cm by approximately 2 cm in size, was sensitized with 2% DPC. The patients, most of them female, presented with alopecia areata, totalis or universalis. General observations from the study: The count of PT1 expanded TCRs correlated positively with patch test score.

Attachment of unique molecular identifiers to individual cDNA molecules was performed in the library. In TCRdb, the RACE reads were re-called with MiXCR into one record per CDR3 protein. Among nearly 350,000 distinct CDR3 sequences, roughly 6.9% were seen once, and the ten largest hold about 8%. Germline CDR1 and CDR2: DFQATT and SNEGSKA (reference sequence). This CDR3 has 10 residues. Trimming stripped 6 bases from V and 5 bases from J, with 8 bases between. On this clonotype itself: Antigen unknown.

Time point specified: patch test 1, 2 weeks after DPC sensitization. Noted treatment: therapeutic diphenylcyclopropenone sensitization with weekly scalp DPC. This TCR came from a young woman with alopecia areata. Some clones in this sample may be carry-over from other donors' samples. The source material was whole blood, sampled in connection with sensitization to the hapten diphenylcyclopropenone (DPC). V is TRBV20-1 and J is TRBJ2-7; D is unresolved. In nucleotides, the CDR3 is TGCAGTGCCCTGTACGACGAGCAGTACTTC. Amino acids: CSALYDEQYF.